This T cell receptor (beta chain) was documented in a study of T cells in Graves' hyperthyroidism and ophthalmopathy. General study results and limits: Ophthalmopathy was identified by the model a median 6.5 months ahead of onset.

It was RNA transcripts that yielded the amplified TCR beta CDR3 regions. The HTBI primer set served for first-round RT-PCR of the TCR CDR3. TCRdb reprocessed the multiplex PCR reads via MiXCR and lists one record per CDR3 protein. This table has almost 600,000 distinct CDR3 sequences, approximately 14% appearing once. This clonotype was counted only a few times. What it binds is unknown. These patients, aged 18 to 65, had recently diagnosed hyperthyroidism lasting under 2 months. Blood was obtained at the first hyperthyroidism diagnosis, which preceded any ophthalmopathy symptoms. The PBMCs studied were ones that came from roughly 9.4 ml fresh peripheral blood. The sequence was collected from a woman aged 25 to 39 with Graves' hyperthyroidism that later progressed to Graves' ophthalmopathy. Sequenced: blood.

The CDR3 here is CACLFWGQETQYF. Written as DNA, the CDR3 is TGTGCCTGCTTATTTTGGGGGCAAGAGACCCAGTACTTC. This chain connects TRBV30 to TRBJ2-5; D may correspond to TRBD1 or TRBD2 (5 bases each). The V end lost 6 bases, the J end lost 2 bases, and 13 bases lay between the germline ends. This CDR3 spans 13 amino acids. Germline CDR1 is GTSNPN and CDR2 is SVGIG (reference sequence).